One sample yielded the 17 T cell receptor beta chains listed below, sequenced in a study of cytomegalovirus exposure and HLA in healthy donors. Primers included in the PCR were 60 Vbeta and 13 Jbeta primers. The protocol was immunoSEQ multiplex PCR, while the TCRdb copy is restricted to in-frame clones and leaves out a portion. The top ten hold around 2.5% of the sample, which has 150,000 to 200,000 clones, approximately 88% seen once. Sequenced material: PBMCs. These receptors came from a woman between 45 and 65 years old in good health and CMV-seropositive.

As regards this clone: The junction departs from the called germline gene at one end, perhaps through a read error. This sequence joins TRBV7-9 and TRBJ1-6; D unclear. This CDR3 is 12 amino acids long. From germline, CDR1 is SEHNR and CDR2 FQNEAQ (reference sequence). CDR3 in DNA: TGTTCCAGCAGCTTAGATATTTCACCCCTCCACTTT. Amino acid sequence: CSSSLDISPLHF. Full variable domain (remainder filled in from reference TRBV7-9 and TRBJ1-6): DTGVSQNPRHKITKRGQNVTFRCDPISEHNRLYWYRQTLGQGPEFLTYFQNEAQLEKSRLLSDRFSAERPKGSFSTLEIQRTEQGDSAMYLCSSSLDISPLHFGNGTRLTVT.

This rearrangement joins TRBV2 to TRBJ2-1, with D possibly matching TRBD2 (5 bases). The CDR3 consists of 16 residues. From germline, CDR1 is SNHLY and CDR2 FYNNEI. V lost 6 bases to trimming and J lost 0 bases, with 15 bases between them. The CDR3 loop is CASRGAAVTSYNEQFF. The CDR3 region has the DNA TGTGCCAGCAGAGGCGCAGCGGTAACCTCCTACAATGAGCAGTTCTTC. Complete variable domain (other parts from reference TRBV2 and TRBJ2-1): EPEVTQTPSHQVTQMGQEVILRCVPISNHLYFYWYRQILGQKVEFLVSFYNNEISEKSEIFDDQFSVERPDGSNFTLKIRSTKLEDSAMYFCASRGAAVTSYNEQFFGPGTRLTVL.

The V and J genes are TRBV5-4 and TRBJ2-7, with D possibly TRBD2 on 7 matching bases. CDR3 length: 14 residues. Trimming took 1 base from V and 6 from J, leaving 14 bases between them. The germline CDR1 and CDR2 sequences are SGHNT and YYREEE (reference sequence). The CDR3 sequence is CASSLKRGGREQYF. Written as DNA, the CDR3 is TGTGCCAGCAGCTTGAAGAGGGGGGGCCGCGAGCAGTACTTC.

As regards this clone: Other DNA sequences from this sample encode an identical CDR3 as well. V is TRBV5-6 and J is TRBJ2-1; D might be TRBD2 (6 bases). V lost 0 bases, J lost 7 bases, and 8 bases lay in between. The CDR3 runs to 13 residues. Germline CDR1 is SGHDT and CDR2 is YYEEEE. CDR3 DNA: TGTGCCAGCAGCTTGGTGGCGGGGAATGAGCAGTTCTTC. Its protein product is CASSLVAGNEQFF. The full variable domain, rest sourced from reference TRBV5-6 and TRBJ2-1, is DAGVTQSPTHLIKTRGQQVTLRCSPKSGHDTVSWYQQALGQGPQFIFQYYEEEERQRGNFPDRFSGHQFPNYSSELNVNALLLGDSALYLCASSLVAGNEQFFGPGTRLTVL.

The chain couples TRBV7-9 to TRBJ1-2; maybe TRBD1 (5 bases). The V gene lost 0 bases and the J gene lost 4 bases, with 12 bases spanning the gap. Germline V gene lookup returns CDR1 SEHNR and CDR2 FQNEAQ (reference sequence). The CDR3 contains 15 residues. The CDR3 reads CASSLAIGGAYGYTF. CDR3 nucleotides: TGTGCCAGCAGCTTAGCGATCGGAGGGGCCTATGGCTACACCTTC.

The chain is built from TRBV6-5 and TRBJ1-5, with a weak D call TRBD1 (5 bases). CDR1 is MNHEY, CDR2 SVGAGI, per germline. This CDR3 has 15 amino acids. Trimming pared 4 bases from V and 6 bases from J, leaving 16 bases between. CDR3 sequence (DNA): TGTGCCAGCAGTTCCTCCAGGCGGGGGGTTCAGCCCCAGCATTTT. It is translated as CASSSSRRGVQPQHF.

V is TRBV20-1 and J is TRBJ1-3; D gene ambiguous. The ends were cut back, 5 bases at V and 4 bases at J, with 6 bases in the middle. The germline V gene encodes CDR1 DFQATT and CDR2 SNEGSKA (reference sequence). The CDR3 covers 11 residues. This CDR3 reads CSAEQGNTIYF. CDR3 DNA: TGCAGTGCTGAACAGGGAAACACCATATATTTT.

This sequence joins TRBV7-2 and TRBJ2-5; 10 bases line up with TRBD2. The tail of the sequence fits TRBJ2-7 better, so the J call may be wrong. The CDR3 is 15 residues long. CDR1 SGHTA and CDR2 FQGNSA come from the germline V gene. The CDR3 here is CASSLVAGGPYEQYF. The CDR3 region has the DNA TGTGCCAGCAGCTTAGTAGCGGGGGGACCGTACGAGCAGTACTTC.

The chain combines TRBV10-2 with TRBJ2-5, with 10 bases matching TRBD2. The germline V gene encodes CDR1 WSHSY and CDR2 SAAADI. The ends lost 6 bases at V and 0 bases at J; junction bases unmatched: 1. This CDR3 contains 14 residues. The CDR3 DNA reads TGCGCCAGCAGAACTAGCGGGAACCAAGAGACCCAGTACTTC. This encodes CASRTSGNQETQYF.

This clone was seen a single time. The chain carries TRBV6-5 and TRBJ2-7, with 10 bases lining up with TRBD1. The CDR3 has 12 residues. Per the germline V gene, CDR1 is MNHEY and CDR2 is SVGAGI. Losses at the gene ends were 10 bases for V and 7 bases for J; bases not matched to a gene: 7. The CDR3 DNA follows: TGTGCCATCAGGGGACAGGGGTTGGAGCAGTACTTC. This gives the protein CAIRGQGLEQYF.

The rearrangement joins TRBV6-5 to TRBJ2-3; 7 bases are a match to TRBD2. Germline lookup yields CDR1 MNHEY and CDR2 SVGAGI. The CDR3 is 11 amino acids. Germline trimming cut 6 bases from V and 8 bases from J; bases unmatched to any gene: 2. For the CDR3, the DNA is TGTGCCAGCAGCAGGGAGGGTACGCAGTATTTT. Translating gives CASSREGTQYF.

V usage is TRBV7-9 and J usage is TRBJ1-2; a possible D gene is TRBD1 (6 bases). V dropped 5 bases and J dropped 8 bases, with 18 bases sitting between them. The CDR3 has 14 amino acids. CDR1 SEHNR and CDR2 FQNEAQ come from the germline V gene (reference sequence). CDR3 in DNA: TGTGCCAGCAGCCAACAGGGTTTTGTCGGCGGCTACACCTTC. It encodes CASSQQGFVGGYTF. Filled out from reference TRBV7-9 and TRBJ1-2, the complete variable domain reads DTGVSQNPRHKITKRGQNVTFRCDPISEHNRLYWYRQTLGQGPEFLTYFQNEAQLEKSRLLSDRFSAERPKGSFSTLEIQRTEQGDSAMYLCASSQQGFVGGYTFGSGTRLTVV.

The rearrangement uses TRBV4-1 and TRBJ1-2, with 7 bases matching TRBD1. The J segment lost 8 bases and the V segment lost 1 base, leaving 7 bases of the junction unmatched. Germline V lookup: CDR1 MGHRA, CDR2 YSYEKL. This CDR3 spans 14 amino acids. The CDR3: CASSQGDRVNGYTF. The CDR3 DNA follows: TGCGCCAGCAGCCAAGGCGACAGGGTAAACGGCTACACCTTC.

V gene TRBV10-3 combines with J gene TRBJ2-5, with 12 bases aligning to TRBD1. There are 16 residues in the CDR3. Germline V gene lookup returns CDR1 ENHRY and CDR2 SYGVKD. The trim removed 4 bases at V and 0 bases at J, leaving 3 bases unmatched. CDR3 nucleotide sequence: TGTGCCATCAGTGTAGGGACAGGGGGCCACCAAGAGACCCAGTACTTC. Amino acids: CAISVGTGGHQETQYF.

The chain uses TRBV6-5 and TRBJ2-5; D is uncertain. Trimming took 6 bases from V and 5 from J, leaving 13 bases between them. Germline CDR1 reads MNHEY; CDR2 reads SVGAGI. The CDR3 runs to 13 residues. CDR3 in DNA: TGTGCCAGCAGCCGCGCGAGAAAGGAGACCCAGTACTTC. Protein product: CASSRARKETQYF.

The CDR3 nucleotides read TGTGCCAGCACCATGGGTCGTGGGCAGGGCACCTACGAGCAGTACTTC. Amino acid sequence: CASTMGRGQGTYEQYF. The genes are TRBV7-2 and TRBJ2-7, with D maybe TRBD1 (5 bases). The CDR3 length is 16 residues. The V gene's germline CDR1 is SGHTA and CDR2 FQGNSA. Trimming took off 7 bases at V and 2 bases at J, with 21 bases between the two ends.

This sequence joins TRBV5-1 and TRBJ2-5; weak D call: TRBD1 (5 bases). The last part of the DNA fits TRBJ2-7 better; the J call may be wrong. The CDR3 runs 17 residues. Germline V gene sequence: CDR1 SGHRS, CDR2 YFSETQ. CDR3 residues: CASSLNPQGVNPYEQYF. The DNA for the CDR3 is TGCGCCAGCAGCTTAAACCCCCAAGGGGTAAATCCCTACGAGCAGTACTTC.